The present entry profiles one TCR beta chain with its context. Its specificity is unknown. This sample was included in a study of shared clonotypes between healthy human individuals. The protocol was immunoSEQ multiplex PCR, while the TCRdb copy is restricted to in-frame clones and leaves out a portion. The sample comprises about 1,500,000 clones, about 96% of which are singletons, and about 1% rests with the top ten. Regarding the study as a whole: Shared clonotypes across all four donors exceeded non-shared ones in generation probability. Collection of samples was limited to blood; tissue repertoires likely differ.

Looked up from germline, CDR1 is SGHRS and CDR2 is YFSETQ. The V end lost 4 bases, the J end lost 3 bases, and 13 bases lay between the germline ends. The CDR3 totals 14 residues. The clonotype comes from a man aged 25 to 40 in good health. Sequenced: naive CD4+ T cells sorted from blood. Described subset: CD45RA+ positively selected. The gene calls are TRBV5-1 and TRBJ1-1; D is perhaps TRBD1 (6 bases). The CDR3, as DNA: TGCGCCAGCAGCCCGGGGGCACAGTACACTGAAGCTTTCTTT. Translated: CASSPGAQYTEAFF.